This is a list of T cell receptor beta chains from one sample in a study of T cell responses to AZD1222 COVID-19 vaccine. Profiled with immunoSEQ multiplex PCR; TCRdb holds only in-frame clones, not every one. Counted here are about 130,000 clones, more than 85% occurring once; the ten biggest clones make up 1.5% to 2%. The sequenced sample was peripheral blood, obtained on day 0 of AZD1222 vaccination. All receptors derive from an adult in good health. The CDR3 runs from the conserved cysteine through the conserved F or W. D genes are given only for firm matches. Rows may omit the clone size; those that give it use once, few, many or a size class.

once	TRBV7-8	TRBJ2-5	NA	TGTGCCAGCTTAACCCTTGGAGGAGCGCGGGCGGAGACCCAGTACTTC	CASLTLGGARAETQYF
NA	TRBV30	TRBJ2-1	TRBD2	TGTGCCTGGGGAACTGCGCCACTAGCGGGAGTGGGGAATGAGCAGTTCTTC	CAWGTAPLAGVGNEQFF
once	TRBV18	TRBJ2-5	NA	TGTGCCAGCTCACCGGGCAAAGAGACCCAGTACTTC	CASSPGKETQYF
NA	TRBV9	TRBJ2-7	NA	TGTGCCAGCAGCGTAATGGGGAGGACCTACGAGCAGTACTTC	CASSVMGRTYEQYF
NA	TRBV29-1	TRBJ1-3	TRBD1	TGCAGCGTTGTGTCCGGGACAGGGGCTGGAAACACCATATATTTT	CSVVSGTGAGNTIYF
NA	TRBV5-8	TRBJ1-2	NA	TGTGCCAGCAGCTTGGTGCCGGGACTGGGCTACACCTTC	CASSLVPGLGYTF
NA	TRBV5-8	TRBJ2-7	NA	TGTGCCAGCAGCTTGGGGACGGACTACGAGCAGTACTTC	CASSLGTDYEQYF
NA	TRBV7-9	TRBJ2-7	NA	TGTGCCAGCAGCTTAGGGGGAGGCGAGCAGTACTTC	CASSLGGGEQYF
NA	TRBV20-1	TRBJ2-5	NA	TGCAGTGCTAGGGTGAGAGAGACCCAGTACTTC	CSARVRETQYF
NA	TRBV7-2	TRBJ2-1	TRBD2	TGTGCCAGCAGCTCAGCCGGGACTAGCGGGGAGCAGTTCTTC	CASSSAGTSGEQFF
NA	TRBV6-5	TRBJ1-5	NA	TGTGCCGGAAATATAGGTCAGCCCCAGCATTTT	CAGNIGQPQHF
NA	TRBV6-5	TRBJ2-3	NA	TGTGCCCATTCCCGGGACCCCGGAGGTGGAGATACGCAGTATTTT	CAHSRDPGGGDTQYF
NA	TRBV3-1/TRBV3-2	TRBJ2-3	NA	TGTGCCAGCAGCCAAGGTGGGGGAGAGGGTGCAGATACGCAGTATTTT	CASSQGGGEGADTQYF
NA	TRBV19	TRBJ1-6	NA	TGTGCCAGTAGCCAAGAACGGGATTCACCCCTCCACTTT	CASSQERDSPLHF
NA	TRBV2	TRBJ1-5	NA	TGTGCTAGCAGGGACACCAATCAGCCCCAGCATTTT	CASRDTNQPQHF
NA	TRBV27	TRBJ1-1	NA	TGTGCCAGCAGCACCGGGACCGTGGCTACTGAAGCTTTCTTT	CASSTGTVATEAFF
NA	TRBV29-1	TRBJ1-4	NA	TGCAGCGTCTCGCCGGTCCGTCATAGAGAAAAACTGTTTTTT	CSVSPVRHREKLFF
NA	TRBV5-5	TRBJ2-7	NA	TGTGCCAGCAGCCCCGTTTCTTCCTACGAGCAGTACTTC	CASSPVSSYEQYF
NA	TRBV24-1	TRBJ2-7	NA	TGTGCCACCAGTGATCCGTTGAAGGGAAACGAGCAGTACTTC	CATSDPLKGNEQYF
NA	TRBV7-2	TRBJ2-3	TRBD2	TGTGCCAGCAGCCCCCGGGGTAGCGGGGGGGCCACAGATACGCAGTATTTT	CASSPRGSGGATDTQYF
NA	TRBV5-1	TRBJ2-7	TRBD1	TGCGCCAGCAGCTTGGTGGGACAGGGGGCCGGCGAGCAGTACTTC	CASSLVGQGAGEQYF
NA	TRBV7-3	TRBJ2-5	NA	TGTGCCAGCAGCCCTAGCGTTCGAGAGACCCAGTACTTC	CASSPSVRETQYF
NA	TRBV6-2/TRBV6-3	TRBJ2-7	NA	TGTGCCAGCAGTTTAGGTCTCTACGAGCAGTACTTC	CASSLGLYEQYF
NA	TRBV7-2	TRBJ2-1	NA	TGTGCCAGCAGCCCTAGGGTGGGCGAGCAGTTCTTC	CASSPRVGEQFF
NA	TRBV14	TRBJ1-2	NA	TGTGCCAGCAGCCAAGATACCAAGGGTTATGGCTACACCTTC	CASSQDTKGYGYTF
NA	TRBV3-1/TRBV3-2	TRBJ1-5	NA	TGTGCCAGCAGCCCCGGCAATCAGCCCCAGCATTTT	CASSPGNQPQHF
NA	TRBV6-6	TRBJ1-1	NA	TGTGCCAGCAGAATAGGACAGCCCTCAGAGGAAGCTTTCTTT	CASRIGQPSEEAFF
once	TRBV30	TRBJ2-5	NA	TGTGCCTGGAGTGGGGGATTGGGCTACCAAGAGACCCAGTACTTC	CAWSGGLGYQETQYF
once	TRBV6-5	TRBJ2-3	NA	TGTGCCAGCACATTACAGGGCACAGATACGCAGTATTTT	CASTLQGTDTQYF
NA	TRBV28	TRBJ1-5	NA	TGTGCCAGCAGTAAGACACAGCCTGGGCAGCCCCAGCATTTT	CASSKTQPGQPQHF
NA	TRBV28	TRBJ2-3	TRBD2	TGTGCCAGCAGTGGTCGACTAGCGACAAGCACAGATACGCAGTATTTT	CASSGRLATSTDTQYF
NA	TRBV10-3	TRBJ2-5	NA	TGTGCCATCAGTGAGTCGGAGGCCCAAGAGACCCAGTACTTC	CAISESEAQETQYF
NA	TRBV9	TRBJ1-6	TRBD1	TGTGCCAGCAGCGTAGGGGACAGGGGAGGGTTCAGTCCCTCACCCCTCCACTTT	CASSVGDRGGFSPSPLHF
once	TRBV9	TRBJ2-7	NA	TGTGCCAGCAGCCCCGCCGGGCCGGCCTACGAGCAGTACTTC	CASSPAGPAYEQYF
NA	TRBV25-1	TRBJ1-1	NA	TGTGCCAGCAGTGAAAGGTGGTTGAGCGATCGGGCTTTCTTT	CASSERWLSDRAFF
NA	TRBV6-1	TRBJ1-3	TRBD1	TGTGCCAGCAGTGGAGGGGACAGGGGGCCGTCTGGAAACACCATATATTTT	CASSGGDRGPSGNTIYF
NA	TRBV5-4	TRBJ2-7	TRBD2	TGTGCCAGCAGCATCCCTAGCGGTAGCTCCTACGAGCAGTACTTC	CASSIPSGSSYEQYF
NA	TRBV28	TRBJ1-5	NA	TGTGCCAGCAGTTCCTACAGGGACCCCTCGGGTCAGCCCCAGCATTTT	CASSSYRDPSGQPQHF
NA	TRBV11-2	TRBJ2-5	TRBD1	TGTGCCAGCAGCTTAGACAGGGGGTGGGAGACCCAGTACTTC	CASSLDRGWETQYF
NA	TRBV5-1	TRBJ2-7	TRBD1	TGCGCCAGCAGCTTGGGAGTAGCGACAGGGGGGCGCGAGCAGTACTTC	CASSLGVATGGREQYF
once	TRBV2	TRBJ2-5	TRBD2	TGTGCCAGCAGTCGGACTAGCGGGAGGGAGACCCAGTACTTC	CASSRTSGRETQYF
NA	TRBV6-2/TRBV6-3	TRBJ2-7	TRBD1	TGTGCCAGCAGTTACCAGGGACAGGTCTACGAGCAGTACTTC	CASSYQGQVYEQYF
NA	TRBV7-9	TRBJ1-2	NA	TGTGCCAGCAGCTTAGGACGGGGCGCCGGCTATGGCTACACCTTC	CASSLGRGAGYGYTF
NA	TRBV6-5	TRBJ2-5	TRBD2	TGTGCCACGAGGACTAGCGGGGAACAGACCCAGTACTTC	CATRTSGEQTQYF
NA	TRBV5-6	TRBJ1-2	TRBD1	TGTGCCAGCAGCCCCGGGACAGGGGCCTATGGCTACACCTTC	CASSPGTGAYGYTF
NA	TRBV20-1	TRBJ1-5	NA	TGCAGTGCTAGTTCAGGGATCCAAAGCAATCAGCCCCAGCATTTT	CSASSGIQSNQPQHF
NA	TRBV10-3	TRBJ1-1	NA	TGTGCCATCAGTGAGTCGAAGACAATGAACACTGAAGCTTTCTTT	CAISESKTMNTEAFF
NA	TRBV19	TRBJ1-2	NA	TGTGCCAGTTGGACAGCCCGAGGCTATGGCTACACCTTC	CASWTARGYGYTF
NA	TRBV27	TRBJ2-7	NA	TGTGCCAGCAGTTTCACGGGGGCAATGTACGAGCAGTACTTC	CASSFTGAMYEQYF
NA	TRBV24-1	TRBJ2-3	NA	TGTGCCACCAGTGACCCACGGACAGATACGCAGTATTTT	CATSDPRTDTQYF
NA	TRBV6-2/TRBV6-3	TRBJ2-7	NA	TGTGCCAGCAGCCCTCTCCGGGTAGGGGAGCAGTACTTC	CASSPLRVGEQYF
NA	TRBV6-5	TRBJ2-7	TRBD2	TGTGCGGCCGGCGGGAGCTACTACGAGCAGTACTTC	CAAGGSYYEQYF
NA	TRBV24-1	TRBJ2-7	TRBD1	TGTGCCACCAGTGCGCGATTGGGGACAGGGGGCATAGGCGAGCAGTACTTC	CATSARLGTGGIGEQYF
few	TRBV28	TRBJ2-3	NA	TGTGCCAGCAGCCTGACGGGGGCAGATACGCAGTATTTT	CASSLTGADTQYF
NA	TRBV7-2	TRBJ1-1	TRBD1	TGTGCCAGCAGCCCGGACGCAGGGGGCGCAACTGAAGCTTTCTTT	CASSPDAGGATEAFF
NA	TRBV7-8	TRBJ1-5	NA	TGTGCCAGCAGCCAAACCCGGGGTGGCAATCAGCCCCAGCATTTT	CASSQTRGGNQPQHF
NA	TRBV12-5	TRBJ1-5	TRBD1	TGTGCTAGTGGTTTGGGGACAGGGGGCGGGGGCAATCAGCCCCAGCATTTT	CASGLGTGGGGNQPQHF
NA	TRBV3-1/TRBV3-2	TRBJ1-5	NA	TGTGCCAGCAGCCCACGCGCCGGGACGGATTCTCTCAATCAGCCCCAGCATTTT	CASSPRAGTDSLNQPQHF
NA	TRBV6-5	TRBJ2-1	NA	TGTGCCAGCAGTTACGACTGGAGCTCCTACAATGAGCAGTTCTTC	CASSYDWSSYNEQFF
NA	TRBV30	TRBJ1-6	TRBD1	TGTGCCTGCGATAGGACAGGGGTAACGACCTATAATTCACCCCTCCACTTT	CACDRTGVTTYNSPLHF